Following are 6 T cell receptor beta chains from one sample sequenced in a study of CD8+ T cells in alopecia areata. Sorting of pooled cutaneous lymph node cells was based on CD4, CD8alpha, NKG2D, NKG2ACE and other markers. As the sequencing template, cDNA was produced by extracting RNA and reverse transcribing it. Profiling relied on immunoSEQ multiplex PCR, and the TCRdb table lists in-frame clones only, not all of them. This sample includes approximately 300,000 clones with no singletons; its ten biggest clones take up more than 0.95%. What was sequenced was CD4+ T cells sorted from a lymph node. These receptors were obtained from a C3H/HeJ mouse with alopecia areata. MHC haplotype here: H2-k.

On this clone itself: Gene and germline names: mouse. The read ends 4 residues shy of where the CDR3 ends; the end is completed using the germline J gene. This rearrangement joins TRBV29 to TRBJ2-2; 11 bases match TRBD1. Germline V lookup: CDR1 MSHET, CDR2 SYDVDS. V was pared by 0 bases and J by 4 bases, with 4 bases of the junction left unmatched. This CDR3 region has 17 residues. CDR3 DNA, as far as it was read: TGTGCTAGCAGTTTATCGAGAGGGACAGGGGGCACCGGG. This encodes CASSLSRGTGGTG. The complete CDR3 reads CASSLSRGTGGTGQLYF.

As regards this clone: Gene names follow the mouse nomenclature. The read finishes 4 residues shy of the CDR3 end, and the germline J gene is used to complete it. This rearrangement joins TRBV13-2 to TRBJ2-7, with a tentative D call TRBD2 (6 bases). The CDR3 loop spans 13 amino acids. Germline V gene data show CDR1 as NNHNN and CDR2 as SYGAGS (reference sequence). The part of the CDR3 DNA that was read is TGTGCCAGCGGTGAGCGGGGGGTGGAT. Translated, it gives CASGERGVD. The whole CDR3 sequence is CASGERGVDEQYF.

This clone occurred a few times. The gene names here belong to mouse. Coverage ceases 4 residues before the CDR3 finishes, and the germline J gene fills in the end. Distinct nucleotide sequences in the sample also encode this CDR3. This chain connects TRBV13-1 to TRBJ1-2; 7 bases align to TRBD1. Germline V gene sequence: CDR1 NSHNY, CDR2 SYGAGN. CDR3 length equals 13 residues. Unmatched junction bases numbered 3, after V lost 3 bases and J lost 4 bases. This CDR3 reads CASSAGGGSDYTF. Partial CDR3 DNA: TGTGCCAGCAGTGCAGGGGGAGGCTCC.

A note on this clone: The genes are named according to mouse. The CDR3 extends 4 residues past the end of the read, so its final part is completed from the germline J gene. J is TRBJ2-4 and V is TRBV13-1; TRBD1 is a possible D gene (5 bases). The germline V gene encodes CDR1 NSHNY and CDR2 SYGAGN. This CDR3 region has 14 residues. With 3 bases removed from V and 3 bases from J, the gap between germline ends came to 11 bases. Incomplete CDR3 DNA: TGTGCCAGCAGTGCCGGGAGGGGACAAAAC. This encodes CASSAGRGQN. The entire CDR3 sequence reads CASSAGRGQNTLYF.

A note on this clone: The listed genes are named as in mouse. The read terminates 4 residues ahead of where the CDR3 ends, so the germline J gene completes it. The chain has TRBV13-3 and TRBJ2-7; 14 bases match TRBD2. Per germline, CDR1 NNHDY and CDR2 SYVADS. This CDR3 contains 16 residues. CDR3 DNA, as far as it was read: TGTGCCAGCAGTGGTCGGGACTGGGGGGGCGCATAT. Its protein is CASSGRDWGGAY. Given in full, the CDR3 is CASSGRDWGGAYEQYF.

This clone showed up just a few times. Any gene name here is a mouse gene name. The read terminates 4 residues before the CDR3 end, so the remaining end is supplied by the germline J gene. V is TRBV13-1 and J is TRBJ2-4, with a possible D match to TRBD2 (6 bases). The CDR3 extends over 14 amino acids. CDR1 NSHNY and CDR2 SYGAGN come from the germline V gene. The CDR3 DNA, read in part, is TGTGCCAGCAGTGATGTCGGGGGGAGAAAC. Translating it yields CASSDVGGRN. The entire CDR3 reads CASSDVGGRNTLYF.